This passage covers 27 T cell receptor beta chains from one sample sequenced in a study of T cells after yellow fever vaccination (dated by TCRdb to between 2017 and 2020). Library creation used 5' RACE. TCRdb records Illumina NovaSeq 6000 as the sequencer. The raw public reads went through TCRdb reprocessing: fastp at Q25, MiXCR clone calling, in-frame beta chains kept. Entries are consolidated by CDR3 protein sequence, retaining the most common genes and DNA. The sample table contains hundreds of thousands of distinct CDR3 sequences; only one count was recorded for about 17% of them. The top ten constitute roughly a sixth of the sample. The sample's treatment or condition, from its label and the paper: live attenuated yellow fever vaccine strain. Specimen: PBMCs, collected before the yellow fever booster vaccination. Receptors were obtained from a man aged 18-30 years who received the YFV17D yellow fever vaccine.

This clonotype was counted at least ten times. The gene calls are TRBV10-3 and TRBJ2-5, with TRBD1 identical over 7 bases. CDR1 and CDR2 from the germline V gene are ENHRY and SYGVKD. The CDR3 loop spans 13 amino acids. V was clipped by 6 bases and J by 3 bases; unmatched bases: 4. The CDR3 region is CAISVGQKETQYF. CDR3 in DNA: TGTGCCATCAGCGTGGGACAGAAAGAGACCCAGTACTTC.

This clonotype was recorded a few times. The V call is TRBV29-1, the J call TRBJ2-5, with D maybe TRBD2 (5 bases). V lost 4 bases to trimming and J lost 4 bases, with 16 bases between them. CDR3 length: 14 amino acids. Germline CDR1 is SQVTM and CDR2 is ANQGSEA. The CDR3 protein is CSVALLGEGETQYF. In DNA form, the CDR3 reads TGCAGCGTTGCCTTACTGGGAGAGGGAGAGACCCAGTACTTC.

The chain has TRBV6-6 and TRBJ2-1, with D perhaps matching TRBD2 (6 bases). The CDR3 totals 16 residues. The germline gives CDR1 MNHNY, CDR2 SVGAGI (reference sequence). V gave up 0 bases and J gave up 7 bases, with 16 bases separating them. As DNA, the CDR3 is TGTGCCAGCAGTTACTCGTTGGAGTCGGGGGTGAATGAGCAGTTCTTC. It specifies CASSYSLESGVNEQFF.

This sequence joins TRBV7-2 and TRBJ1-3; D ambiguous. Trimming cost V 2 bases and J 8 bases, with 19 bases left between them. The CDR3 loop spans 16 amino acids. Germline V gene sequence: CDR1 SGHTA, CDR2 FQGNSA. The DNA for the CDR3 is TGTGCCAGCAGCTTATTTCTCCCCGGAGTCGCGGACACCATATATTTT. Its translation: CASSLFLPGVADTIYF.

This clonotype was recorded many times. The genes are TRBV5-1 and TRBJ2-3; TRBD2 matches at 8 bases. Losses at the gene ends were 2 bases for V and 5 bases for J; bases not matched to a gene: 16. The V gene's germline CDR1 is SGHRS and CDR2 YFSETQ. The CDR3 has 18 residues. In DNA form, the CDR3 reads TGCGCCAGCAGCTTTCGGTTTATCCAGCGGGGGCACCAAGATACGCAGTATTTT. Translation gives CASSFRFIQRGHQDTQYF.

This clonotype was observed a handful of times. For the CDR3, the DNA is TGTGCCAGCAGTTACGGGGGGGAGAACACCGGGGAGCTGTTTTTT. This encodes CASSYGGENTGELFF. This chain links TRBV6-6 with TRBJ2-2; 7 nucleotides line up with TRBD2. Trimming at V came to 2 bases and at J to 1 base, leaving 1 base not matched to a gene. This CDR3 region has 15 residues. Germline CDR1 is MNHNY and CDR2 is SVGAGI (reference sequence).

The V and J genes are TRBV7-2 and TRBJ1-2; D might be TRBD1 (5 bases). This CDR3 contains 13 residues. CDR1 and CDR2 from the germline V gene are SGHTA and FQGNSA. V dropped 5 bases and J dropped 6 bases, with 13 bases sitting between them. The CDR3 is CASSETGFDGYTF. The CDR3 nucleotides read TGTGCCAGCAGCGAAACAGGTTTCGATGGCTACACCTTC.

This clonotype was observed at least ten times. This chain joins TRBV7-9 and TRBJ2-3; 9 positions agree with TRBD2. Germline CDR1 reads SEHNR; CDR2 reads FQNEAQ (reference sequence). The CDR3 totals 16 residues. V lost 5 bases to trimming and J lost 1 base; unmatched junction nucleotides: 7. As DNA, the CDR3 is TGTGCCAGCAGCCCCCCGATAGCGGGGGGCACAGATACGCAGTATTTT. It specifies CASSPPIAGGTDTQYF.

This clonotype was seen a few times. The J gene is TRBJ2-3, the V gene TRBV20-1; the D gene is possibly TRBD2 (5 bases). V dropped 3 bases and J dropped 5 bases, with 15 bases sitting between them. The V gene's germline CDR1 is DFQATT and CDR2 SNEGSKA (reference sequence). The CDR3 sequence is 14 residues long. The CDR3 DNA reads TGCAGTGCTAGTGGGATAGAGGGCGAAGATACGCAGTATTTT. It specifies CSASGIEGEDTQYF.

The sample holds one count of this clonotype. The gene calls are TRBV29-1 and TRBJ2-3; no reliable D call. CDR3 length: 15 amino acids. The V gene lost 2 bases and the J gene lost 0 bases, with 12 bases spanning the gap. Germline-derived CDR1 and CDR2 are SQVTM and ANQGSEA. This CDR3 is CSVEPIQISTDTQYF. DNA of the CDR3: TGCAGCGTTGAACCCATACAGATAAGCACAGATACGCAGTATTTT.

In this sample, this clonotype turned up a few times. The chain carries TRBV20-1 and TRBJ2-4; possibly TRBD1 for D (6 bases). Per germline, CDR1 DFQATT and CDR2 SNEGSKA (reference sequence). This CDR3 has 13 residues. Trimming pared 4 bases from V and 4 bases from J, leaving 11 bases between. Here the CDR3 DNA reads TGCAGTGCTAACCGGGACACTAAAAACATTCAGTACTTC. It encodes CSANRDTKNIQYF.

The V gene is TRBV5-1, the J gene TRBJ2-7, with a weak D call TRBD1 (5 bases). The germline V and J ends were trimmed by 5 bases and 3 bases, with 12 bases remaining between them. The CDR3 length is 13 residues. The V gene's germline CDR1 is SGHRS and CDR2 YFSETQ. The DNA for the CDR3 is TGCGCCAGCAGGATCGACAGAAGCTACGAGCAGTACGTC. It yields the protein CASRIDRSYEQYV.

The J gene is TRBJ2-4, the V gene TRBV7-2; weak D call: TRBD2 (6 bases). The V gene's germline CDR1 is SGHTA and CDR2 FQGNSA. V lost 4 bases and J lost 6, with 10 bases in between. This CDR3 spans 13 amino acids. DNA for the CDR3: TGTGCCAGCAGCTGGGGCGGGGCAAACATTCAGTACTTC. It is translated as CASSWGGANIQYF.

In its sample, this clonotype was seen a few times. The chain carries TRBV7-9 and TRBJ2-3, with D perhaps matching TRBD2 (5 bases). Germline V lookup: CDR1 SEHNR, CDR2 FQNEAQ (reference sequence). There are 13 residues in the CDR3. V was clipped by 3 bases and J by 4 bases, with 8 bases between them. CDR3 amino acids: CASSFEGADTQYF. The CDR3 DNA is TGTGCCAGCAGCTTTGAGGGCGCAGATACGCAGTATTTT.

This clonotype was found many times. The chain has TRBV7-3 and TRBJ2-3; D unclear. Trimming took 3 bases from V and 4 from J, leaving 11 bases between them. The CDR3 contains 14 residues. In germline, CDR1 is SGHTA, CDR2 FQGTGA. DNA of the CDR3: TGTGCCAGCAGCTTGGGGTTAGGTTCAGATACGCAGTATTTT. Amino acids: CASSLGLGSDTQYF.

This clonotype came up a few times. The gene calls are TRBV7-2 and TRBJ2-7; 9 bases agree with TRBD1. CDR3 length equals 14 residues. CDR1 is SGHTA, CDR2 FQGNSA, per germline. V was clipped by 5 bases and J by 3 bases; unmatched bases: 5. This chain's CDR3 is CASSPTGGIYEQYV. In nucleotides, the CDR3 is TGTGCCAGCAGCCCAACAGGGGGCATCTACGAGCAGTACGTC.

The chain has TRBV5-1 and TRBJ1-3, with a weak D call TRBD1 (5 bases). Germline V gene data show CDR1 as SGHRS and CDR2 as YFSETQ. The CDR3 totals 17 residues. V was cut by 0 bases and J by 3 bases, with 16 bases left in between. CDR3: CASSLEWTIGGGNTIYF. The CDR3 bases are TGCGCCAGCAGCTTGGAATGGACAATCGGAGGTGGAAACACCATATATTTT.

This chain links TRBV7-2 with TRBJ2-3, with 8 bases matching TRBD2. The CDR3 extends over 15 amino acids. Germline values: CDR1 SGHTA, CDR2 FQGNSA. The V segment lost 1 base and the J segment 9 bases; nucleotides outside the gene matches: 9. DNA of the CDR3: TGTGCCAGCAGCTTAGATGGTAGCGGGGTAATGACGCAGTATTTT. As protein: CASSLDGSGVMTQYF.

The sample holds a few counts of this clonotype. The chain employs TRBV28 and TRBJ2-3, with 13 bases matching TRBD2. After removal of 5 bases from V and 7 bases from J, the junction contained 9 bases not matched to a gene. The CDR3 sequence is 16 residues long. CDR1 MDHEN and CDR2 SYDVKM come from the germline V gene. CDR3 nucleotide sequence: TGTGCCAGCAGTCTCCGGACTAGCGGGGGAAGGAATACGCAGTATTTT. Its protein is CASSLRTSGGRNTQYF.

The V call is TRBV6-2 or TRBV6-3, the J call TRBJ2-2; 10 nucleotides agree with TRBD1. CDR1 MNHEY and CDR2 SVGEGT come from the germline V gene. V was pared by 5 bases and J by 7 bases, with 4 bases of the junction left unmatched. This CDR3 is built from 14 residues. The CDR3 coding sequence is TGTGCCAGCAGTGGGACAGGGGCCAGCGGGGAGCTGTTTTTT. It encodes CASSGTGASGELFF.

CDR3 DNA sequence: TGTGCCAGCTCACCGGGACAGGGGGCATTCAACGAGCAGTACTTC. Translating gives CASSPGQGAFNEQYF. The V call is TRBV18, the J call TRBJ2-7; 12 bases are shared with TRBD1. In germline, CDR1 is KGHSH, CDR2 LQKENI. The CDR3 runs 15 residues. The V and J ends lost 3 bases and 5 bases, in that order; junction bases with no gene match: 5. The full variable domain, rest sourced from reference TRBV18 and TRBJ2-7, is NAGVMQNPRHLVRRRGQEARLRCSPMKGHSHVYWYRQLPEEGLKFMVYLQKENIIDESGMPKERFSAEFPKEGPSILRIQQVVRGDSAAYFCASSPGQGAFNEQYFGPGTRLTVT.

The J gene is TRBJ2-3, the V gene TRBV6-5; D might be TRBD2 (6 bases). Trimming left V 6 bases short and J 2 bases short, with 18 bases between. The CDR3 length is 16 residues. Germline values: CDR1 MNHEY, CDR2 SVGAGI. CDR3: CASSPRGTRPTDTQYF. The CDR3 DNA sequence: TGTGCCAGCAGCCCACGGGGGACCCGGCCCACAGATACGCAGTATTTT.

The chain uses TRBV7-2 and TRBJ2-3; 7 bases line up with TRBD2. Per the germline V gene, CDR1 is SGHTA and CDR2 is FQGNSA. V lost 3 bases, J lost 2 bases, and 5 bases stayed unmatched. The CDR3 contains 15 residues. CDR3 sequence reads: CASSFSGRTTDTQYF. Here the CDR3 DNA reads TGTGCCAGCAGCTTTAGCGGGCGAACCACAGATACGCAGTATTTT.

This clonotype was counted ten times or more. The chain uses TRBV5-1 and TRBJ2-3; 10 bases fit TRBD2. The V gene end was trimmed by 0 bases and the J gene end by 5 bases; junction bases not matched to a gene: 0. The CDR3 consists of 14 residues. In germline, CDR1 is SGHRS, CDR2 YFSETQ. For the CDR3, the DNA is TGCGCCAGCAGCTTGGGGACTAGCGGAGATACGCAGTATTTT. Protein sequence: CASSLGTSGDTQYF.

The J gene is TRBJ2-3, the V gene TRBV5-1; D is unresolved. Trimming removed 4 bases from V and 0 bases from J, with 12 bases in between. Germline V gene data show CDR1 as SGHRS and CDR2 as YFSETQ. This CDR3 spans 15 amino acids. The CDR3 bases are TGCGCCAGCAGCCCCCGGACGGTGAGCACAGATACGCAGTATTTT. Residues: CASSPRTVSTDTQYF.

This clonotype was counted many times. The rearrangement links TRBV6-6 to TRBJ1-5; 7 nucleotides agree with TRBD1. The germline V gene encodes CDR1 MNHNY and CDR2 SVGAGI (reference sequence). J was trimmed by 3 bases and V by 6 bases; bases with no gene match: 5. The CDR3 runs 14 residues. The CDR3 sequence: CASRSGTDNQPQHF. As DNA, the CDR3 is TGTGCCAGCAGGTCCGGGACAGACAATCAGCCCCAGCATTTT.

There are a few counts of this clonotype. V is TRBV4-3 and J is TRBJ2-3; possibly TRBD1 or TRBD2 for D (6 bases each). Trimming stripped 11 bases from V and 6 bases from J, with 18 bases between. The CDR3 contains 13 residues. Germline assignment: CDR1 LGHNA and CDR2 YSLEER. The CDR3 loop reads CAVGAAGADTQYF. The CDR3 DNA sequence: TGCGCCGTGGGGGCAGCGGGTGCGGATACGCAGTATTTT.